These T cell receptor beta chains were read from a single sample in a study of OX40 agonist ivuxolimab in advanced cancers. The assay was immunoSEQ multiplex PCR, and TCRdb's table has in-frame clones only and misses some. The sample consists of some 100,000 clones, 85% to 95% of them appearing once. Sequencing used CD4+ or CD8+ T cells sorted from blood, obtained in a trial of the OX40 agonist ivuxolimab. The receptors originated from an adult with an advanced solid tumor such as melanoma, head and neck, liver or kidney cancer. Both conserved end residues are part of each CDR3. A D gene is named only where the DNA matches it firmly. The listing skips clone size in some rows; elsewhere it reads once, few, many or a size class.

j_gene	d_gene	abundance	v_gene	CDR3nt	CDR3aa
TRBJ1-5	NA	once	TRBV30	TGTGCCTGGAGTGTTGGCAATCAGCCCCAGCATTTT	CAWSVGNQPQHF
TRBJ2-2	TRBD1	NA	TRBV27	TGTGCCAGCAGTTTATCCAGGGGGCAAACCGGGGAGCTGTTTTTT	CASSLSRGQTGELFF
TRBJ2-7	NA	NA	TRBV6-1	TGTGCCAGCAGTGATGGGTTTTATTTCTACGAGCAGTACTTC	CASSDGFYFYEQYF
TRBJ2-7	NA	once	TRBV7-2	TGTGCCAGCAGCTTAGGCTGGGACCTAGAGCGCGAGCAGTACTTC	CASSLGWDLEREQYF
TRBJ2-1	NA	NA	TRBV20-1	TGCAGTGCTTGGAACAATGAGCAGTTCTTC	CSAWNNEQFF
TRBJ2-3	TRBD1	NA	TRBV10-1	TGCGCCAGCCCGGACAGGGGGACATCGGATACGCAGTATTTT	CASPDRGTSDTQYF
TRBJ1-5	NA	NA	TRBV27	TGTGCCAGCAGAGGAATGGATTGGAATCAGCCCCAGCATTTT	CASRGMDWNQPQHF
TRBJ1-1	TRBD1	NA	TRBV9	TGTGCCAGCAGCGTAGGTCGCGACAGGGGAGAAACTGAAGCTTTCTTT	CASSVGRDRGETEAFF
TRBJ2-3	NA	NA	TRBV30	TGTGCCTGGAGTCGGGCAGATACGCAGTATTTT	CAWSRADTQYF
TRBJ2-7	NA	NA	TRBV7-8	TGTGCCAGCAGCTTAGCGAGAGAGGGCAGGAGCTCCTACGAGCAGTACTTC	CASSLAREGRSSYEQYF
TRBJ1-2	TRBD1	NA	TRBV6-5	TGTGCCAGCAGTTATGGAGCAGGGGGCTACTATGGCTACACCTTC	CASSYGAGGYYGYTF
TRBJ1-2	NA	NA	TRBV15	TGTGCCACCAGCAGTCCCGGTCCGTACTATGGCTACACCTTC	CATSSPGPYYGYTF
TRBJ2-7	NA	NA	TRBV2	TGTGCCACCCAAGAGGGGTCCTCCGCCGAGCAGTACTTC	CATQEGSSAEQYF
TRBJ2-5	NA	NA	TRBV6-4	TGTGCCAGCAGTGAGCTGGAGACCCAGTACTTC	CASSELETQYF
TRBJ2-1	NA	NA	TRBV19	TGTGCCAGTAGCCCTAACGGGGCTTACTACAATGAGCAGTTCTTC	CASSPNGAYYNEQFF
TRBJ2-7	NA	NA	TRBV29-1	TGCAGCGTTGAAGTACCCGAAACCTACGAGCAGTACTTC	CSVEVPETYEQYF
TRBJ1-1	NA	NA	TRBV7-9	TGTGCCAGCAGCTTAGTTGAGAACACTGAAGCTTTCTTT	CASSLVENTEAFF
TRBJ2-5	TRBD2	NA	TRBV5-6	TGTGCCAGCAGCCTGCCGCGGGGGGCCGGGGAGACCCAGTACTTC	CASSLPRGAGETQYF
TRBJ2-1	NA	once	TRBV5-8	TGTGCCAGCAGCTTGGGTTCTAGCTCCTACAATGAGCAGTTCTTC	CASSLGSSSYNEQFF
TRBJ1-4	NA	NA	TRBV2	TGTGCCAGCAGTGAAGCAGATGAAAAACTGTTTTTT	CASSEADEKLFF
TRBJ2-7	NA	once	TRBV4-2	TGTGCCAGCAGCCAAGAAGAGGCAGGATCCTACGAGCAGTACTTC	CASSQEEAGSYEQYF
TRBJ2-7	NA	NA	TRBV5-8	TGTGCCAGCAGCTTGATGGACGAGCAGTACTTC	CASSLMDEQYF
TRBJ2-2	NA	once	TRBV27	TGTGCCAGCAGTTTAAACCTTGGAGAGGGGCGAAGGGAGCTGTTTTTT	CASSLNLGEGRRELFF
TRBJ2-7	TRBD2	NA	TRBV9	TGTGCCAGCAGCGTAGGGGGCCTAGCGGGGGACTACGAGCAGTACTTC	CASSVGGLAGDYEQYF
TRBJ2-7	NA	NA	TRBV4-1	TGCGCCAGCAGCCAAGAAATGTCGGAGAGCTCCTACGAGCAGTACTTC	CASSQEMSESSYEQYF
TRBJ1-1	NA	NA	TRBV27	TGTGCCAGCAGTTTAACGGGCGGAAACACTGAAGCTTTCTTT	CASSLTGGNTEAFF
TRBJ2-1	TRBD1	NA	TRBV9	TGTGCCAGCAGCGACCGACAGGGGGCCGGGGTTAATGAGCAGTTCTTC	CASSDRQGAGVNEQFF
TRBJ2-7	NA	NA	TRBV5-6	TGTGCCAGCAGCTTGGGACAGGACTACGAGCAGTACTTC	CASSLGQDYEQYF
TRBJ2-5	TRBD1	NA	TRBV7-7	TGTGCTAGCAGCTTTCGGACAGGGCAGGAGACCCAGTACTTC	CASSFRTGQETQYF
TRBJ2-6	NA	NA	TRBV6-5	TGTGCCAGCAGGGCCTTCTCTGGGGCCAACGTCCTGACTTTC	CASRAFSGANVLTF
TRBJ1-6	NA	NA	TRBV6-5	TGTGCCAGCAAGTGGGGAGGTAATTCACCCCTCCACTTT	CASKWGGNSPLHF
TRBJ1-5	TRBD1	NA	TRBV28	TGTGCCAGCAGCAACTGGGACAGGTCGAATCAGCCCCAGCATTTT	CASSNWDRSNQPQHF
TRBJ2-1	NA	NA	TRBV6-1	TGTGCCACGGTCAGACCCACCTTGCCTTACAATGAGCAGTTCTTC	CATVRPTLPYNEQFF
TRBJ1-2	NA	NA	TRBV5-1	TGCGCCAGCAAGAACAACTATGGCTACACCTTC	CASKNNYGYTF
TRBJ1-5	NA	NA	TRBV19	TGTGCCAGTAGTAGGTCTAGAGATAGCAATCAGCCCCAGCATTTT	CASSRSRDSNQPQHF
TRBJ1-6	TRBD1	NA	TRBV15	TGTGCCACCAGTACCCACGACAGGGGGAATAATTCACCCCTCCACTTT	CATSTHDRGNNSPLHF
TRBJ2-1	NA	NA	TRBV6-6	TGTGCCAGCAGTTACTTAAAAACAGGGGAGCAGTTCTTC	CASSYLKTGEQFF
TRBJ1-1	TRBD1	NA	TRBV27	TGTGCCAGCAGTTCCCCAATGGAGGGGGCCGGGGCTGAAGCTTTCTTT	CASSSPMEGAGAEAFF
TRBJ1-4	NA	once	TRBV4-1	TGCGCCAGCAGCCAAGATTGGGGTTCTAATGAAAAACTGTTTTTT	CASSQDWGSNEKLFF
TRBJ2-2	TRBD2	NA	TRBV4-1	TGCGCCAGCAGTCACAGCGGGGCGAACACCGGGGAGCTGTTTTTT	CASSHSGANTGELFF
TRBJ2-1	TRBD2	NA	TRBV27	TGTGCCAGCAGTGCCGGGACTAGGCTCTACAATGAGCAGTTCTTC	CASSAGTRLYNEQFF
TRBJ2-3	TRBD1	NA	TRBV27	TGTGCCAGCAACCCGTCCGACAGGGGGAACACAGATACGCAGTATTTT	CASNPSDRGNTDTQYF
TRBJ2-7	NA	NA	TRBV9	TGTGCCAGCAGCGTTAACAACGACGAGCAGTACTTC	CASSVNNDEQYF
TRBJ2-7	NA	NA	TRBV9	TGTGCCAGCAGCCTTGGTACAGCCGCAACTTACGAGCAGTACTTC	CASSLGTAATYEQYF
TRBJ2-7	NA	NA	TRBV29-1	TGCAGCGTTTCCGGGCTTGGCTTATTGACCTACGAGCAGTACTTC	CSVSGLGLLTYEQYF
TRBJ1-6	NA	NA	TRBV6-1	TGTGCCAGCATATACGAGGGTTCGTCCCTCCACTTT	CASIYEGSSLHF
TRBJ2-7	NA	NA	TRBV19	TGTGCCAGTCGACCCGCCGGGCGGAGCCTTTACGAGCAGTACTTC	CASRPAGRSLYEQYF
TRBJ2-7	NA	NA	TRBV4-1	TGCGCCAGCAGCCTCAACCCTTTGAATGACGAGCAGTACTTC	CASSLNPLNDEQYF
TRBJ2-2	NA	NA	TRBV7-8	TGTGCCAGCAGCTTTGACAGCCGGGCCACCGGGGAGCTGTTTTTT	CASSFDSRATGELFF
TRBJ2-1	NA	NA	TRBV19	TGTGCCAGTAGTATTACCCAGTGGCTTCCCGAGCAGTTCTTC	CASSITQWLPEQFF
TRBJ2-5	NA	NA	TRBV6-6	TGTGCCAGCAGTTACTCTCTGGAGACCCAGTACTTC	CASSYSLETQYF
TRBJ2-3	TRBD2	once	TRBV15	TGTGCCACCAGACCCTCCGTGACGGGGGGTTGGACAGATACGCAGTATTTT	CATRPSVTGGWTDTQYF
TRBJ2-1	NA	NA	TRBV27	TGTGCCAGCAGTTTCGGGAGTGAGCAGTTCTTC	CASSFGSEQFF
TRBJ2-1	TRBD1	NA	TRBV5-1	TGCGCCAGCAGCTTGGTACAGGGGGCGAGTGAGCAGTTCTTC	CASSLVQGASEQFF